The clone carrying this TCR beta chain was detected once. The V end was cut by 6 bases, the J end by 3 bases, with 11 bases between. This CDR3 has 13 residues. Germline lookup yields CDR1 LGHDT and CDR2 YNNKEL (reference sequence). This sample was taken from a study of blood T cell repertoires in COVID-19. Original data processing: How many nucleated cells were present was estimated from reference gene primer amplification. The repertoire was sequenced with immunoSEQ multiplex PCR; TCRdb's copy has only in-frame clones and lacks some. V and J calls and clone size are those listed in that table; D and trimming were worked out from the DNA. The sample has 150,000 or so clones, approximately 84% seen once.

The origin of this receptor is a woman aged 50 to 60 with COVID-19, enrolled during active disease. Sequences were obtained from peripheral blood. The chain uses TRBV3-1 (or the pseudogene TRBV3-2) and TRBJ1-2; possible D gene TRBD1, 5 bases. As DNA, the CDR3 is TGTGCCAGCAGGTTCAGGGAAGACTATGGCTACACCTTC. This gives the protein CASRFREDYGYTF.